These 26 T cell receptor beta chains were all obtained from the same sample, sequenced in a study of T cells in Graves' hyperthyroidism and ophthalmopathy. TCR beta CDR3 regions were amplified from RNA. When the TCR CDR3 underwent first-round RT-PCR, the HTBI primer set was used. TCRdb fed the multiplex PCR reads into MiXCR, producing one record per CDR3 protein. The sample gives approximately 400,000 distinct CDR3 sequences, about 18% of which show up once; 3% to 4% is in the top ten. The sequenced sample was blood. The origin of the receptors is a woman in her late teens or twenties with Graves' hyperthyroidism.

There are many counts of this clonotype. The chain is built from TRBV6-1 and TRBJ1-5; D is perhaps TRBD1 (5 bases). The length of the CDR3 is 13 residues. Looked up from germline, CDR1 is MNHNS and CDR2 is SASEGT. The V end was cut by 7 bases, the J end by 5 bases, with 12 bases between. Here the CDR3 DNA reads TGTGCCAGCATGAGCCAGGGATATCAGCCCCAGCATTTT. This encodes CASMSQGYQPQHF.

The sample holds many counts of this clonotype. This chain links TRBV2 with TRBJ1-5; TRBD1 might be the D (5 bases). This CDR3 comprises 15 residues. The germline V gene encodes CDR1 SNHLY and CDR2 FYNNEI. V lost 5 bases and J lost 7, with 18 bases in between. The CDR3 spells CASSWTGGSGQPQHF. CDR3 coding DNA: TGTGCCAGCAGTTGGACTGGGGGAAGTGGACAGCCCCAGCATTTT.

This clonotype was recorded many times. The rearrangement uses TRBV7-3 and TRBJ2-7, with TRBD2 identical over 8 bases. Germline V gives CDR1 SGHTA, CDR2 FQGTGA. Trimming at V came to 3 bases and at J to 5 bases, leaving 3 bases not matched to a gene. CDR3 size: 13 residues. The CDR3 bases are TGTGCCAGCAGCTTCCGGGGGGGCCACGAGCAGTACTTC. Encoded protein: CASSFRGGHEQYF.

This clonotype occurred many times. The genes are TRBV14 and TRBJ2-5, with 11 bases matching TRBD2. The CDR3 runs to 18 residues. Germline-derived CDR1 and CDR2 are SGHDN and FVKESK. The V gene end was trimmed by 3 bases and the J gene end by 2 bases; junction bases not matched to a gene: 11. CDR3 nucleotide sequence: TGTGCCAGCAGCCATGGATGGCTAGCGGGGGGACTACAAGAGACCCAGTACTTC. Protein: CASSHGWLAGGLQETQYF.

In its sample, this clonotype was seen many times. V gene TRBV5-1 combines with J gene TRBJ2-7, with 8 bases identical to TRBD1. The CDR3 length is 14 residues. CDR1 is SGHRS and CDR2 is YFSETQ in the germline V gene. Germline trimming cut 4 bases from V and 4 bases from J; bases unmatched to any gene: 7. The CDR3 reads CASSPRTGRYEQYF. The CDR3 bases are TGCGCCAGCAGCCCCAGGACAGGGCGGTACGAGCAGTACTTC.

The chain recombines TRBV2 with TRBJ2-7; D call uncertain. Trimming pared 0 bases from V and 5 bases from J, leaving 14 bases between. This CDR3 contains 15 residues. Germline V gene data show CDR1 as SNHLY and CDR2 as FYNNEI. The CDR3 coding sequence is TGTGCCAGCAGTGAAGCAGGGCATATAATCGACGAGCAGTACTTC. This sequence encodes CASSEAGHIIDEQYF.

There are many counts of this clonotype. This rearrangement joins TRBV12-3 or TRBV12-4 to TRBJ1-2, with TRBD1 matching over 9 bases. J lost 1 base, V lost 7 bases, and 13 bases had no gene match. The CDR3 length is 17 residues. DNA of the CDR3: TGTGCCAGCACCCGAACAGGGGGCGCGGGTATTAACTATGGCTACACCTTC. Its translation is CASTRTGGAGINYGYTF.

The chain employs TRBV27 and TRBJ2-4; the match to TRBD1 covers 7 bases. V gave up 5 bases and J gave up 1 base; unmatched junction bases: 8. This CDR3 is built from 16 residues. Per the germline V gene, CDR1 is MNHEY and CDR2 is SMNVEV (reference sequence). The CDR3 DNA reads as TGTGCCAGCAGTCCTTTGACAGGGAATGCCAAAAACATTCAGTACTTC. Protein sequence: CASSPLTGNAKNIQYF.

At least ten counts were recorded for this clonotype. V gene TRBV2 combines with J gene TRBJ2-2; D is unclear. V was pared by 6 bases and J by 6 bases, with 8 bases between. Germline values: CDR1 SNHLY, CDR2 FYNNEI. The CDR3 length is 12 residues. The CDR3 coding sequence is TGTGCCAGCAGAGAGAGTGCCGGGGAGCTGTTTTTT. Translating it yields CASRESAGELFF.

The table lists this clonotype with many counts. The chain is built from TRBV2 and TRBJ1-3, with D tentatively TRBD1 (5 bases). V was pared by 6 bases and J by 0 bases, with 18 bases between. Germline CDR1 SNHLY, CDR2 FYNNEI. CDR3 length equals 17 residues. The CDR3 bases are TGTGCCAGCAGGGGAGGAAACGGGGCACCCTCTGGAAACACCATATATTTT. It specifies CASRGGNGAPSGNTIYF.

In its sample, this clonotype was seen many times. The chain uses TRBV6-1 and TRBJ2-5; D gene unclear. The V end was cut by 6 bases, the J end by 9 bases, with 11 bases between. The CDR3 spans 11 residues. CDR1 is MNHNS, CDR2 SASEGT, per germline. CDR3 residues: CASRTSLSQYF. CDR3 nucleotides: TGTGCCAGCAGGACCTCTCTCTCCCAGTACTTC.

This clonotype was picked up many times. The chain is built from TRBV19 and TRBJ2-7, with D tentatively TRBD2 (5 bases). The V end was cut by 8 bases, the J end by 4 bases, with 15 bases between. Germline CDR1 and CDR2: LNHDA and SQIVND (reference sequence). This CDR3 contains 13 residues. CDR3 in DNA: TGTGCCAGTGCGAGCGGTCTTGGGTACGAGCAGTACTTC. As protein: CASASGLGYEQYF.

This clonotype showed up many times. The chain has TRBV2 and TRBJ1-1; D gene unclear. Germline V gives CDR1 SNHLY, CDR2 FYNNEI. V lost 6 bases, J lost 1 base, and 6 bases lay in between. CDR3 length equals 12 residues. In DNA form, the CDR3 reads TGTGCCAGCAGGGAAAGGAACACTGAAGCTTTCTTT. This gives the protein CASRERNTEAFF.

In this sample, this clonotype turned up many times. The V gene is TRBV15, the J gene TRBJ1-1; TRBD1 is a possible D gene (5 bases). Looked up from germline, CDR1 is LNHNV and CDR2 is YYDKDF (reference sequence). Trimming took 3 bases from V and 6 from J, leaving 17 bases between them. This CDR3 is built from 15 residues. The CDR3 loop is CATSSPGTLAAEAFF. The CDR3 coding sequence is TGTGCCACCAGCAGCCCCGGGACCCTCGCGGCTGAAGCTTTCTTT.

The chain recombines TRBV30 with TRBJ2-7, with D maybe TRBD1 (6 bases). The CDR3 is 13 amino acids. Germline CDR1 GTSNPN, CDR2 SVGIG (reference sequence). The V end was cut by 4 bases, the J end by 5 bases, with 15 bases between. CDR3 residues: CAWTGTISHEQYF. The CDR3, as DNA: TGTGCCTGGACCGGGACAATTTCCCACGAGCAGTACTTC.

This clonotype was picked up many times. V usage is TRBV10-3 and J usage is TRBJ2-5, with 7 bases lining up with TRBD1. CDR1 is ENHRY and CDR2 is SYGVKD in the germline V gene. This CDR3 region has 16 residues. Trimming removed 3 bases from V and 1 base from J; junction bases left unmatched: 8. In DNA, the CDR3 is TGTGCCATCAGTGACCGGGACAGAGTTCTCCAAGAGACCCAGTACTTC. Translation gives CAISDRDRVLQETQYF.

The sample holds many counts of this clonotype. V gene TRBV6-5 combines with J gene TRBJ1-2; 7 bases line up with TRBD1. CDR3 length: 14 residues. V trimming: 4 bases; J trimming: 2 bases; junction bases outside the gene matches: 4. Germline CDR1 is MNHEY and CDR2 is SVGAGI. CDR3 sequence reads: CASSWDSRNYGYTF. Written as DNA, the CDR3 is TGTGCCAGCAGTTGGGACAGCCGAAACTATGGCTACACCTTC.

Regarding this clonotype: A much larger clone differs by one base, so this may be a read error. CDR3 amino acids: CASSRDREGGYTF. The CDR3, as DNA: TGCGCCAGCAGCCGAGACAGGGAAGGCGGCTACACCTTC. The gene calls are TRBV4-1 and TRBJ1-2, with 7 bases fitting TRBD1. CDR1 and CDR2 (germline): MGHRA, YSYEKL. The CDR3 sequence is 13 residues long. Trimming took 4 bases from V and 8 from J; bases not matched to a gene: 7.

Ten or more counts support this clonotype. CDR3 nucleotide sequence: TGCGCCAGCAGCTTGTCCGGGAGTCGATCCTATGGCTACACCTTC. Translating gives CASSLSGSRSYGYTF. This chain joins TRBV5-1 and TRBJ1-2; D is uncertain. The germline CDR1 and CDR2 sequences are SGHRS and YFSETQ. V shed 1 base and J shed 4 bases, with 14 bases lying between them. The CDR3 extends over 15 amino acids.

This clonotype was found many times. The chain links TRBV12-3 or TRBV12-4 to TRBJ1-5, with 8 positions matching TRBD1. The CDR3 consists of 16 residues. With 5 bases clipped from V and 7 bases from J, the junction kept 13 bases outside the gene matches. CDR3 in DNA: TGTGCCAGCAGTCTGGGGCCACAGGGGGTAGGACAGCCCCAGCATTTT. Residues: CASSLGPQGVGQPQHF.

At least ten counts were recorded for this clonotype. This sequence joins TRBV29-1 and TRBJ1-1; 12 bases agree with TRBD1. The CDR3 has 15 residues. CDR1 and CDR2 (germline): SQVTM, ANQGSEA. Trimming took 7 bases from V and 7 from J; bases not matched to a gene: 13. CDR3 nucleotide sequence: TGCAGCGCGGGGGGACAGGGGGCTCCATTGGGTGAAGCTTTCTTT. Translated, it gives CSAGGQGAPLGEAFF.

This clonotype was detected many times. This chain connects TRBV7-9 to TRBJ1-1, with D uncertain. The CDR3 runs 12 residues. Germline CDR1 SEHNR, CDR2 FQNEAQ (reference sequence). CDR3: CASRAPNTEAFF. The CDR3 DNA is TGTGCTTCACGGGCCCCGAACACTGAAGCTTTCTTT.

This clonotype was picked up many times. This chain joins TRBV12-3 or TRBV12-4 and TRBJ1-1, with D possibly being TRBD1 (6 bases). The germline V and J ends were trimmed by 3 bases and 4 bases, with 12 bases remaining between them. The CDR3 contains 14 residues. The CDR3 coding sequence is TGTGCCAGCAGTTTTAAAGGGGGAGGCACTGAAGCTTTCTTT. This encodes CASSFKGGGTEAFF.

About this clonotype itself: A read error may account for a junction end that differs from germline. This chain joins TRBV5-1 and TRBJ1-1; possible D gene TRBD1, 5 bases. The germline V gene has CDR1 SGHRS and CDR2 YFSETQ. This CDR3 comprises 13 residues. CDR3 sequence: CVSSLTRDTEAFF. DNA of the CDR3: TGCGTCAGCAGCTTGACCAGGGACACTGAAGCTTTCTTT.

This clonotype was recorded many times. The genes are TRBV6-5 and TRBJ1-1; TRBD1 aligns across 7 bases. There are 13 residues in the CDR3. V shed 6 bases and J 5 bases; nucleotides not matched to a gene: 6. Germline V gene data show CDR1 as MNHEY and CDR2 as SVGAGI. The CDR3 sequence is CASRNRGETEAFF. In DNA, the CDR3 is TGTGCCAGCAGAAACAGGGGCGAGACTGAAGCTTTCTTT.

This clonotype was seen ten or more times. DNA for the CDR3: TGTGCCATCAGTGAGCCTAGCGGGGCCTCCTACGAGCAGTACTTC. Translated, it gives CAISEPSGASYEQYF. The V call is TRBV10-3, the J call TRBJ2-7, with 9 positions matching TRBD2. Germline CDR1 reads ENHRY; CDR2 reads SYGVKD. The CDR3 is made up of 15 amino acids. Trimming at V came to 2 bases and at J to 0 bases, leaving 2 bases not matched to a gene.